Presented here are 7 T cell receptor beta chains from one specimen sequenced in a study of OX40 agonist ivuxolimab in advanced cancers. Sequencing was performed with immunoSEQ multiplex PCR; in TCRdb, only in-frame clones are kept and a portion is missing. The table has tens of thousands of clones, 90% to 95% seen once. This material consisted of CD4+ or CD8+ T cells sorted from blood, taken in a trial of the OX40 agonist ivuxolimab. These receptors all come from an adult with an advanced solid tumor such as melanoma, head and neck, liver or kidney cancer.

This rearrangement joins TRBV6-5 to TRBJ2-5, with TRBD2 matching over 8 bases. The CDR3 is 15 residues long. After removal of 2 bases from V and 5 bases from J, the junction contained 7 bases not matched to a gene. Germline assignment: CDR1 MNHEY and CDR2 SVGAGI. CDR3 amino acids: CASSYQAGAEETQYF. In DNA, the CDR3 is TGTGCCAGCAGTTACCAAGCGGGAGCCGAGGAGACCCAGTACTTC.

V is TRBV15 and J is TRBJ2-1; TRBD2 agrees at 7 bases. The CDR3 consists of 15 residues. The germline V gene has CDR1 LNHNV and CDR2 YYDKDF (reference sequence). The J segment lost 9 bases and the V segment lost 4 bases, leaving 12 bases of the junction unmatched. As DNA, the CDR3 is TGTGCCACCAGCACAACGAGGCGGGAGATCCCTGAGCAGTTCTTC. Its translation is CATSTTRREIPEQFF. The full variable domain, with the rest looked up from reference TRBV15 and TRBJ2-1, is DAMVIQNPRYQVTQFGKPVTLSCSQTLNHNVMYWYQQKSSQAPKLLFHYYDKDFNNEADTPDNFQSRRPNTSFCFLDIRSPGLGDTAMYLCATSTTRREIPEQFFGPGTRLTVL.

The chain joins TRBV5-1 to TRBJ2-5; either TRBD1 or TRBD2 may supply D (6 bases each). The end of the DNA fits TRBJ2-7 better, so the J call may be wrong. Germline assignment: CDR1 SGHRS and CDR2 YFSETQ. The CDR3 totals 14 residues. CDR3 in DNA: TGCGCCAGCAGCTCCCGGGGGCAGACCGACGAGCAGTACTTC. Translation gives CASSSRGQTDEQYF.

The V call is TRBV4-3, the J call TRBJ1-6; the D is unclear. Trimming cost V 0 bases and J 6 bases, with 12 bases left between them. CDR3 length: 16 amino acids. Germline V gene lookup returns CDR1 LGHNA and CDR2 YSLEER. In DNA form, the CDR3 reads TGCGCCAGCAGCCAAGATGCCTTTCGGGTTAATTCACCCCTCCACTTT. Translation: CASSQDAFRVNSPLHF.

This chain joins TRBV27 and TRBJ2-3; D is uncertain. V was trimmed by 3 bases and J by 3 bases, leaving 19 bases between them. The CDR3 loop spans 17 amino acids. Germline lookup yields CDR1 MNHEY and CDR2 SMNVEV (reference sequence). In DNA form, the CDR3 reads TGTGCCAGCAGTTTTTTCCCCCGGGTTACTGAGACAGATACGCAGTATTTT. It specifies CASSFFPRVTETDTQYF.

V is TRBV18 and J is TRBJ2-7, with D hard to call. Germline V lookup: CDR1 KGHSH, CDR2 LQKENI. V lost 1 base to trimming and J lost 4 bases, with 11 bases between them. The CDR3 sequence is 14 residues long. CDR3 bases: TGTGCCAGCTCACCACTTACCAGATCTTACGAGCAGTACTTC. This gives the protein CASSPLTRSYEQYF.

This clone was counted a single time. The V gene is TRBV5-6, the J gene TRBJ2-1, with 9 bases that match TRBD1. The CDR3 spans 16 residues. Trimming removed 5 bases from V and 7 bases from J; junction bases left unmatched: 13. Germline V gene data show CDR1 as SGHDT and CDR2 as YYEEEE. As DNA, the CDR3 is TGTGCCAGCAGTAACAGGGGGCAGGGGTCTTTGAATGAGCAGTTCTTC. Translated, it gives CASSNRGQGSLNEQFF.